This T cell receptor beta chain derives from a study of blood T cell repertoires in COVID-19. Study background: From the United States, Italy and Spain came samples of acute and convalescent COVID-19. From T cells, B-cell-depleted T cells, or PBMCs came the material, which was cDNA or gDNA.

Germline lookup yields CDR1 MNHEY and CDR2 SVGAGI. CDR3 size: 14 residues. Trimming removed 8 bases from V and 3 bases from J, with 14 bases in between. Per the original methods: Nucleated cell counts were estimated from reference gene primer amplification. Sequenced by immunoSEQ multiplex PCR; TCRdb stores in-frame clones only, minus some. The V and J calls and the clone size are those of that table, but D and trimming were determined from the DNA. The sample records about 74,000 clones, approximately 90% being singletons. The chain employs TRBV6-5 and TRBJ1-3, with D perhaps matching TRBD1 (6 bases). This receptor was identified in a man in his 70s with active or convalescent COVID-19. Sequencing was performed on peripheral blood. The CDR3 protein is CASLKQGYGNTIYF. For the CDR3, the DNA is TGTGCCAGCTTGAAACAGGGTTATGGAAACACCATATATTTT.